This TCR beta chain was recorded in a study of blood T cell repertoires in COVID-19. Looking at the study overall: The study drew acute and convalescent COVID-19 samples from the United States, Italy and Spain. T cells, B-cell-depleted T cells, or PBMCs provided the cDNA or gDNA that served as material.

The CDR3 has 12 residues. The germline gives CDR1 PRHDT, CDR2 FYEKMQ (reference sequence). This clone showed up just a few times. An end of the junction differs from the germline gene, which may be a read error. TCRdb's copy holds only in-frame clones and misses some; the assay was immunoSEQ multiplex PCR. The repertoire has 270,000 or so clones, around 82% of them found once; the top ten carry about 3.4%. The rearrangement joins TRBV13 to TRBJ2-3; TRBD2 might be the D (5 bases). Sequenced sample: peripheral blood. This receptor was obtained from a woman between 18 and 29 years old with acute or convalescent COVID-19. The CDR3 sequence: CASSLNRDKQYF. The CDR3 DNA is TGTGCCAGCAGCTTAAATCGGGATAAGCAGTATTTT.